The clone carrying this T cell receptor (beta chain) has a handful of counts. What it binds is not known. The sample comes from a study of PD-1 blockade in classical Hodgkin lymphoma. Each and every patient relapsed after autologous stem cell transplantation, and patients got differing brentuximab vedotin exposure. Complete response, partial response or progressive disease was each patient's best response. Overall study results and limits: Those achieving complete response showed baseline diversity like newly diagnosed patients.

CDR3 length: 16 residues. The germline gives CDR1 MGHRA, CDR2 YSYEKL. The V and J ends lost 1 base and 5 bases respectively, with 18 bases between them. Profiled with immunoSEQ multiplex PCR; TCRdb holds only in-frame clones, not every one. The sample contains about 25,000 clones, more than 65% of which appear only once. The clonotype originates from a human donor with classical Hodgkin lymphoma. The sample was peripheral blood mononuclear cells (PBMCs), taken at baseline. The V and J genes are TRBV4-1 and TRBJ2-7; D is unclear. This chain's CDR3 is CASSQVNLVSVDEQYF. CDR3 in DNA: TGCGCCAGCAGCCAAGTAAACCTTGTCTCGGTCGACGAGCAGTACTTC.